A single sample gave rise to the 30 T cell receptor beta chains below, sequenced in a study of T cells after yellow fever vaccination. TCRdb processed the 5' RACE reads anew with MiXCR; each CDR3 protein has one entry. The sample lists roughly 300,000 distinct CDR3 sequences; 8.1% were seen once. The sequenced sample was PBMCs, obtained roughly 46 days after the first yellow fever vaccination. The receptors were sampled from a man between 18 and 29 years old who received the YFV17D yellow fever vaccine.

The rearrangement uses TRBV2 and TRBJ2-2; no reliable D call. CDR1 and CDR2 from the germline V gene are SNHLY and FYNNEI. The CDR3 contains 12 residues. V dropped 8 bases and J dropped 6 bases, with 10 bases sitting between them. The CDR3 sequence is CASLWAAGELFF. CDR3 DNA: TGTGCCAGCTTATGGGCGGCCGGGGAGCTGTTTTTT.

This clonotype was seen many times. The chain carries TRBV5-1 and TRBJ2-5, with no clear D. V gave up 2 bases and J gave up 5 bases, with 10 bases separating them. The CDR3 length is 13 residues. The V gene's germline CDR1 is SGHRS and CDR2 YFSETQ. CDR3 protein: CASSFGLGETQYF. The DNA of the CDR3 is TGCGCCAGCAGCTTCGGGCTCGGGGAGACCCAGTACTTC.

The V gene is TRBV20-1, the J gene TRBJ2-5; D gene ambiguous. The CDR3 has 14 amino acids. Germline loops: CDR1 DFQATT, CDR2 SNEGSKA (reference sequence). The ends were cut back, 5 bases at V and 5 bases at J, with 18 bases in the middle. The CDR3 sequence: CSAPNGPKGETQYF. The DNA of the CDR3 is TGCAGTGCTCCTAACGGACCGAAGGGTGAGACCCAGTACTTC.

The chain employs TRBV5-1 and TRBJ1-1; D is possibly TRBD1 (5 bases). The CDR3 is 15 amino acids. V was cut by 2 bases and J by 1 base, with 12 bases left in between. Germline V gene sequence: CDR1 SGHRS, CDR2 YFSETQ. The CDR3 DNA sequence: TGCGCCAGCAGCTTTCTGACAGCCCCGAACACTGAAGCTTTCTTT. Amino acid sequence: CASSFLTAPNTEAFF.

The rearrangement links TRBV28 to TRBJ1-1; D gene uncertain. This CDR3 comprises 13 residues. Trimming stripped 10 bases from V and 0 bases from J, with 12 bases between. CDR1 MDHEN and CDR2 SYDVKM come from the germline V gene. CDR3 loop: CATHVGMNTEAFF. Here the CDR3 DNA reads TGTGCCACCCACGTCGGAATGAACACTGAAGCTTTCTTT.

This clonotype has a handful of counts. The CDR3 sequence: CASSNPTMNTEAFF. The CDR3 DNA reads TGTGCCAGTAGTAACCCCACCATGAACACTGAAGCTTTCTTT. This chain connects TRBV19 to TRBJ1-1; D call uncertain. CDR3 length: 14 amino acids. Germline V gene sequence: CDR1 LNHDA, CDR2 SQIVND (reference sequence). Trimming shortened V by 4 bases and J by 0 bases, and 9 bases separated the two germline ends.

The chain has TRBV6-5 and TRBJ2-6; D is perhaps TRBD2 (7 bases). Germline loops: CDR1 MNHEY, CDR2 SVGAGI. The V end lost 3 bases, the J end lost 0 bases, and 12 bases lay between the germline ends. This CDR3 comprises 17 residues. The CDR3 region is CASSYRRGLSGANVLTF. CDR3 bases: TGTGCCAGCAGTTATAGGCGGGGGCTCTCTGGGGCCAACGTCCTGACTTTC.

The chain is built from TRBV29-1 and TRBJ2-1; a weak D match, TRBD1 (5 bases). Trimming stripped 7 bases from V and 4 bases from J, with 23 bases between. Germline V gene lookup returns CDR1 SQVTM and CDR2 ANQGSEA. This CDR3 region has 16 residues. CDR3: CSGGPKGAEVYNEQFF. The DNA of the CDR3 is TGCAGCGGTGGGCCGAAAGGGGCCGAGGTATACAATGAGCAGTTCTTC.

The chain recombines TRBV19 with TRBJ2-2; maybe TRBD2 (7 bases). Germline CDR1 and CDR2: LNHDA and SQIVND (reference sequence). The CDR3 runs to 15 residues. Trimming cost V 7 bases and J 7 bases, with 19 bases left between them. The CDR3 loop reads CASTKGGVRHGELFF. The CDR3 DNA reads as TGTGCCAGTACCAAAGGGGGGGTAAGACACGGGGAGCTGTTTTTT. The full variable domain, completed using reference TRBV19 and TRBJ2-2, is DGGITQSPKYLFRKEGQNVTLSCEQNLNHDAMYWYRQDPGQGLRLIYYSQIVNDFQKGDIAEGYSVSREKKESFPLTVTSAQKNPTAFYLCASTKGGVRHGELFFGEGSRLTVL.

V usage is TRBV12-3 or TRBV12-4 and J usage is TRBJ1-1, with D possibly TRBD1 on 6 matching bases. This CDR3 is 12 amino acids long. V gave up 1 base and J gave up 7 bases, with 7 bases separating them. CDR3 sequence: CASSLGDIEAFF. The CDR3 DNA reads TGTGCCAGCAGTTTAGGGGACATTGAAGCTTTCTTT.

The chain has TRBV4-3 and TRBJ2-1, with D unclear. V was cut by 1 base and J by 7 bases, with 11 bases left in between. The CDR3 has 14 residues. Germline V gene sequence: CDR1 LGHNA, CDR2 YSLEER. Written as DNA, the CDR3 is TGCGCCAGCAGCCAAGGGAACCTACCAAATGAGCAGTTCTTC. Encoded protein: CASSQGNLPNEQFF.

The rearrangement links TRBV24-1 to TRBJ1-1; 7 bases match TRBD1. Germline CDR1 and CDR2: KGHDR and SFDVKD. The CDR3 has 12 residues. Unmatched junction bases numbered 2, after V lost 3 bases and J lost 8 bases. CDR3 DNA sequence: TGTGCCACCAGTGATCCGGGACAGGAAGCTTTCTTT. Translated, it gives CATSDPGQEAFF.

This clonotype was found a few times. The chain is built from TRBV7-9 and TRBJ1-2; D perhaps matches TRBD1 (6 bases). Looked up from germline, CDR1 is SEHNR and CDR2 is FQNEAQ (reference sequence). The CDR3 consists of 14 residues. Trimming left V 1 base short and J 8 bases short, with 14 bases between. CDR3 region: CASSLGSGGRGYTF. The CDR3, as DNA: TGTGCCAGCAGCTTAGGTTCCGGGGGGCGCGGCTACACCTTC.

This chain connects TRBV5-1 to TRBJ2-5; the D gene is possibly TRBD1 (6 bases). CDR1 and CDR2 from the germline V gene are SGHRS and YFSETQ. Trimming cost V 5 bases and J 4 bases, with 15 bases left between them. The CDR3 sequence is 14 residues long. CDR3 region: CASSLTGFGETQYF. For the CDR3, the DNA is TGCGCCAGCAGTCTCACAGGGTTTGGAGAGACCCAGTACTTC. The entire variable domain, with the rest obtained from reference TRBV5-1 and TRBJ2-5, is as follows: KAGVTQTPRYLIKTRGQQVTLSCSPISGHRSVSWYQQTPGQGLQFLFEYFSETQRNKGNFPGRFSGRQFSNSRSEMNVSTLELGDSALYLCASSLTGFGETQYFGPGTRLLVL.

The chain joins TRBV7-2 to TRBJ1-1; D gene ambiguous. V shed 1 base and J shed 7 bases, with 10 bases lying between them. The CDR3 contains 13 residues. Per the germline V gene, CDR1 is SGHTA and CDR2 is FQGNSA. In nucleotides, the CDR3 is TGTGCCAGCAGCTTAGAGGTAGCGGATGAAGCTTTCTTT. It specifies CASSLEVADEAFF.

The CDR3 is CASRAWDDTGELFF. CDR3 bases: TGTGCCAGCAGGGCCTGGGACGACACCGGGGAGCTGTTTTTT. The chain combines TRBV7-9 with TRBJ2-2, with D tentatively TRBD1 or TRBD2 (5 bases each). Between the trimmed V and J ends, which lost 6 bases and 3 bases, there was a span of 11 bases. Germline CDR1 and CDR2: SEHNR and FQNEAQ (reference sequence). This CDR3 is 14 amino acids long. Variable domain in full (rest from reference TRBV7-9 and TRBJ2-2): DTGVSQNPRHKITKRGQNVTFRCDPISEHNRLYWYRQTLGQGPEFLTYFQNEAQLEKSRLLSDRFSAERPKGSFSTLEIQRTEQGDSAMYLCASRAWDDTGELFFGEGSRLTVL.

This clonotype has a handful of counts. V usage is TRBV12-3 or TRBV12-4 and J usage is TRBJ1-2, with a tentative D call TRBD1 (6 bases). This CDR3 has 16 amino acids. The ends were cut back, 3 bases at V and 0 bases at J, with 14 bases in the middle. CDR3 bases: TGTGCCAGCAGTTTCACAAGGGGGGATTCTAACTATGGCTACACCTTC. Its translation: CASSFTRGDSNYGYTF.

This clonotype was seen at least ten times. V gene TRBV7-6 combines with J gene TRBJ2-2; D is uncertain. Germline V gene sequence: CDR1 SGHVS, CDR2 FNYEAQ. CDR3 size: 17 residues. Trimming removed 5 bases at V and 0 bases at J, with 16 bases between. CDR3 loop: CASSPPRIGANTGELFF. For the CDR3, the DNA is TGTGCCAGCAGCCCCCCCCGCATTGGAGCGAACACCGGGGAGCTGTTTTTT. Full variable domain (missing parts from reference TRBV7-6 and TRBJ2-2): GAGVSQSPRYKVTKRGQDVALRCDPISGHVSLYWYRQALGQGPEFLTYFNYEAQQDKSGLPNDRFSAERPEGSISTLTIQRTEQRDSAMYRCASSPPRIGANTGELFFGEGSRLTVL.

The chain uses TRBV4-2 and TRBJ2-3; D might be TRBD2 (7 bases). This CDR3 is 14 amino acids long. V lost 5 bases and J lost 2, with 11 bases in between. In germline, CDR1 is LGHNA, CDR2 YNFKEQ. The CDR3, as DNA: TGTGCCAGCAGCGCGGGGGCCTTCACAGATACGCAGTATTTT. Translated, it gives CASSAGAFTDTQYF.

This clonotype was found a few times. The chain joins TRBV5-1 to TRBJ2-3; tentative D call: TRBD1 (5 bases). Per the germline V gene, CDR1 is SGHRS and CDR2 is YFSETQ. Trimming cost V 0 bases and J 6 bases, with 11 bases left between them. The CDR3 is 14 amino acids. CDR3 residues: CASSLEGRADTQYF. Written as DNA, the CDR3 is TGCGCCAGCAGCTTGGAAGGCAGGGCTGATACGCAGTATTTT.

This clonotype appeared a few times. The V and J genes are TRBV5-4 and TRBJ2-5, with 7 bases that match TRBD1. Germline lookup yields CDR1 SGHNT and CDR2 YYREEE (reference sequence). The CDR3 totals 16 residues. V was clipped by 3 bases and J by 4 bases; unmatched bases: 12. The CDR3 sequence is CASSSEEGAGRETQYF. In DNA, the CDR3 is TGTGCCAGCAGCTCCGAAGAGGGGGCTGGACGAGAGACCCAGTACTTC.

This clonotype has more than one count but fewer than ten. This rearrangement joins TRBV12-3 or TRBV12-4 to TRBJ2-7; 8 positions match TRBD1. The CDR3 sequence is 15 residues long. After removal of 2 bases from V and 5 bases from J, the junction contained 8 bases not matched to a gene. DNA for the CDR3: TGTGCCAGCAGTTTAAAAGGACAGGGTCCCGACGAGCAGTACTTC. Translating it yields CASSLKGQGPDEQYF.

V and J are TRBV3-1 and TRBJ2-1; D perhaps matches TRBD2 (6 bases). Germline V lookup: CDR1 LGHDT, CDR2 YNNKEL (reference sequence). The CDR3 runs 13 residues. Trimming left V 4 bases short and J 9 bases short, with 13 bases between. CDR3 sequence reads: CASSPRGAGEQFF. The CDR3 region has the DNA TGTGCCAGCAGCCCCCGGGGAGCGGGTGAGCAGTTCTTC.

About this clonotype itself: This may stem from a read error, because a much larger clone lies one nucleotide away. The chain has TRBV9 and TRBJ1-6; 9 bases are shared with TRBD1. The CDR3 contains 14 residues. Germline V gene data show CDR1 as SGDLS and CDR2 as YYNGEE. CDR3 in amino acids: CTSSAGTGNSPLHF. In DNA form, the CDR3 reads TGTACCAGCAGCGCGGGGACAGGGAATTCACCCCTCCACTTT.

This clonotype was seen many times. The CDR3: CAWSVTYNEQFF. For the CDR3, the DNA is TGTGCCTGGAGTGTAACCTACAATGAGCAGTTCTTC. The V call is TRBV30, the J call TRBJ2-1, with no clear D. Germline CDR1 GTSNPN, CDR2 SVGIG (reference sequence). The CDR3 sequence is 12 residues long. V was cut by 0 bases and J by 2 bases, with 2 bases left in between.

A few counts support this clonotype. The J gene is TRBJ1-6, the V gene TRBV7-9, with D possibly matching TRBD1 (6 bases). V lost 3 bases and J lost 8, with 14 bases in between. The length of the CDR3 is 15 residues. CDR1 is SEHNR, CDR2 FQNEAQ, per germline (reference sequence). The CDR3 loop reads CASSLEEQGYSPLHF. The CDR3 region has the DNA TGTGCCAGCAGCTTGGAAGAACAGGGTTATTCACCCCTCCACTTT. Using reference TRBV7-9 and TRBJ1-6 for the parts outside the CDR3, the full variable domain is DTGVSQNPRHKITKRGQNVTFRCDPISEHNRLYWYRQTLGQGPEFLTYFQNEAQLEKSRLLSDRFSAERPKGSFSTLEIQRTEQGDSAMYLCASSLEEQGYSPLHFGNGTRLTVT.

This clonotype was detected ten times or more. The chain uses TRBV9 and TRBJ1-4; D possibly corresponds to TRBD1 (6 bases). This CDR3 region has 14 residues. Germline CDR1 SGDLS, CDR2 YYNGEE. Trimming removed 4 bases at V and 2 bases at J, with 9 bases between. The CDR3 DNA reads as TGTGCCAGCAGCACCCAGGGGACTAATGAAAAACTGTTTTTT. It yields the protein CASSTQGTNEKLFF.

The chain carries TRBV5-1 and TRBJ1-6; 8 bases line up with TRBD1. The CDR3 is made up of 15 amino acids. The germline CDR1 and CDR2 sequences are SGHRS and YFSETQ. V shed 0 bases, J shed 5 bases, and the junction held 1 base outside the gene matches. DNA of the CDR3: TGCGCCAGCAGCTTGGGGACAGGGAATAATTCACCCCTCCACTTT. Its protein is CASSLGTGNNSPLHF.

The V call is TRBV5-1, the J call TRBJ2-7; 7 bases fit TRBD1. Trimming cost V 5 bases and J 0 bases; bases outside gene matches: 8. The CDR3 is 15 amino acids. The germline CDR1 and CDR2 sequences are SGHRS and YFSETQ. DNA of the CDR3: TGCGCCAGCAGACCGGTGGGGGACAGCTCCTACGAGCAGTACTTC. Protein sequence: CASRPVGDSSYEQYF.

The rearrangement uses TRBV4-2 and TRBJ2-1; 11 positions agree with TRBD1. Germline loops: CDR1 LGHNA, CDR2 YNFKEQ. This CDR3 region has 14 residues. Trimming removed 4 bases from V and 9 bases from J; junction bases left unmatched: 5. CDR3 bases: TGTGCCAGCAGCCCGGACAGGGGGCTAGGTGAGCAGTTCTTC. It codes for CASSPDRGLGEQFF.